This T cell receptor (beta chain) came from a study of metastatic and nonmetastatic thyroid tumors. Not a single patient had been given any form of treatment at any point before undergoing thyroid surgery. The CDR3 consists of 15 residues. Germline-derived CDR1 and CDR2 are SGHAT and FQNNGV. With 5 bases removed from V and 1 base from J, the gap between germline ends came to 13 bases. In the authors' methods: CDR3 was compared across clinicopathological groups, and the resulting differences were used to build a distant-metastasis classifier for papillary thyroid cancer. With MiXCR, TCRdb called clones anew from the PCR reads. These V and J calls derive from TCRdb rather than the authors' analysis. The sample yields around 23,000 clones, about a fifth seen once.

The TCR sequence derives from a female donor with papillary thyroid cancer or a benign thyroid nodule (not recorded which). Some clones in this sample may be carry-over from other donors' samples. Sequencing was carried out using blood. V gene TRBV11-2 combines with J gene TRBJ2-3; TRBD2 is a possible D gene (6 bases). The CDR3 region is CASSIRPSGTDTQYF. CDR3 DNA sequence: TGTGCCAGCAGCATCCGACCTAGCGGCACAGATACGCAGTATTTT. Together with reference TRBV11-2 and TRBJ2-3, the CDR3 gives the full variable domain: EAGVAQSPRYKIIEKRQSVAFWCNPISGHATLYWYQQILGQGPKLLIQFQNNGVVDDSQLPKDRFSAERLKGVDSTLKIQPAKLEDSAVYLCASSIRPSGTDTQYFGPGTRLTVL.